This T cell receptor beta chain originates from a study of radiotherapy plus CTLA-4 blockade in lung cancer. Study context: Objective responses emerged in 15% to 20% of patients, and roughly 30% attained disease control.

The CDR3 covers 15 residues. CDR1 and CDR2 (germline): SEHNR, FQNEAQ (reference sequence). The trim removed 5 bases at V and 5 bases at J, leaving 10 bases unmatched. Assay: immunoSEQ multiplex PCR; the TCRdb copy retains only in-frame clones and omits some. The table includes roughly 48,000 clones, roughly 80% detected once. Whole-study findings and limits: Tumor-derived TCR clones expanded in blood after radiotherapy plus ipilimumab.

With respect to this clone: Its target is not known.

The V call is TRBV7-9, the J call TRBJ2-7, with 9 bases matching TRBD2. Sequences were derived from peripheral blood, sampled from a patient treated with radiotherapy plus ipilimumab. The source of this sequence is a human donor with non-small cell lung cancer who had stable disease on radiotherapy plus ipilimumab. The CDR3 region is CASSPRVAGAHEQYF. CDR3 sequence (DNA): TGTGCCAGCAGCCCACGAGTAGCGGGAGCCCACGAGCAGTACTTC. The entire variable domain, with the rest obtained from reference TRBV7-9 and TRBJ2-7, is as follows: DTGVSQNPRHKITKRGQNVTFRCDPISEHNRLYWYRQTLGQGPEFLTYFQNEAQLEKSRLLSDRFSAERPKGSFSTLEIQRTEQGDSAMYLCASSPRVAGAHEQYFGPGTRLTVT.